The clone carrying this T cell receptor (beta chain) was counted a few times. The antigen is not known. This record belongs to a study of T cells after yellow fever vaccination. Study at large: Fractions of low cell number were prepared using SMART-Seq v4 Ultra Low Input.

Each CDR3 protein is one row after TCRdb ran MiXCR on the 5' RACE reads. The table shows 150,000 or so distinct CDR3 sequences, with around 7% occurring only once. The CDR3 consists of 15 residues. In germline, CDR1 is DFQATT, CDR2 SNEGSKA (reference sequence). V was trimmed by 5 bases and J by 2 bases, leaving 19 bases between them. Study-level findings and limits: Post-booster repertoires contained most primary-vaccination clones again (approximately 95% CD4, less than 90% CD8).

The chain links TRBV20-1 to TRBJ2-7; D is ambiguous. The material sequenced was CD4+ T cells sorted from PBMCs, taken more than 4 days after the first yellow fever vaccination. The receptor was derived from a man in his late teens or twenties who received the YFV17D yellow fever vaccine. CDR3 in amino acids: CSALQPSRTAYEQYF. CDR3 DNA: TGCAGTGCTCTCCAACCGTCCCGCACCGCCTACGAGCAGTACTTC.